The T cell receptor (beta chain) under discussion was sequenced for a study of T-cell reconstitution after alpha-beta-depleted transplantation in children. This clonotype has more than one count but fewer than ten. Molecular barcoding with unique molecular identifiers was used for the TCRbeta library. TCRdb reprocessed the PCR reads with MiXCR, giving one entry per CDR3 protein. This table holds 120,000 or so distinct CDR3 sequences, under 13% found once. Sequenced material: PBMCs from the stem cell graft donor, taken from the stem cell graft. The origin of this receptor is a human donor who donated a stem cell graft to a child with acute lymphoblastic leukemia.

The CDR3 loop reads CASSFPQGRGGYSPLHF. The CDR3 bases are TGTGCCAGCAGCTTTCCCCAGGGTCGTGGGGGATATTCACCCCTCCACTTT. The J gene is TRBJ1-6, the V gene TRBV7-2; tentatively, D is TRBD1 (5 bases). The V gene's germline CDR1 is SGHTA and CDR2 FQGNSA. V was shortened by 3 bases and J by 8 bases, with 20 bases between the two germline ends. This CDR3 is built from 17 residues.